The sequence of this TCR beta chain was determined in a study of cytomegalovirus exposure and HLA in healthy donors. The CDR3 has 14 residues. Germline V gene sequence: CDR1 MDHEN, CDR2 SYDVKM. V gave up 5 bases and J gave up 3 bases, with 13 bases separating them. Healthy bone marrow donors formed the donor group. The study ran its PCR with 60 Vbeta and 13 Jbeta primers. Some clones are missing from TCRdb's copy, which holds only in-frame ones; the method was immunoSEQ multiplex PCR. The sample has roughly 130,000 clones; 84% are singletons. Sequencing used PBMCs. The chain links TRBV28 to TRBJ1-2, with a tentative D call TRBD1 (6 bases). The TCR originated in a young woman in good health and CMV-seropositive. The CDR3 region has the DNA TGTGCCAGCAGTCTACGTGGGGGCGACTATGGCTACACCTTC. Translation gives CASSLRGGDYGYTF.